This TCR beta chain was profiled in a study of Graves' ophthalmopathy and Graves' hyperthyroidism. Study as a whole: Upon initial diagnosis and before any treatment, peripheral blood was collected.

Transcripts of RNA were the source for amplifying TCR beta CDR3 regions. Second-round multiplex PCR came after a first-round RT-PCR that employed HTBI primers. TCRdb reprocessed the multiplex PCR reads with MiXCR, giving one entry per CDR3 protein. The table lists about 410,000 distinct CDR3 sequences, about 17% of them singletons. In this cohort, patients with other autoimmune diseases, uncontrolled infections, pregnancy or lactation were excluded. This clonotype came up many times. V lost 7 bases and J lost 0, with 14 bases in between. The CDR3 has 15 residues. Germline values: CDR1 KGHDR, CDR2 SFDVKD.

The J gene is TRBJ1-2, the V gene TRBV24-1; D is unresolved. This sequence was found in a young woman with Graves' ophthalmopathy. Sequencing input: peripheral blood. CDR3 in DNA: TGTGCCACCAGGGGTGGAGGCGACCCTAACTATGGCTACACCTTC. Protein sequence: CATRGGGDPNYGYTF.